A selection of T cell receptor beta chains follows, all from one sample in a study of cytotoxic CD8 clonotypes in ibrutinib-treated CLL. TCRdb keeps only in-frame clones here, not all; method: immunoSEQ multiplex PCR. This sample has about 27,000 clones; around two thirds occur once, and the top ten carry about 53%. Sequences were derived from PBMCs, sampled after 24 months of ibrutinib treatment. The receptors shown here come from a human donor with chronic lymphocytic leukemia. CDR3s include the opening cysteine and the closing phenylalanine or tryptophan. The D gene is left open where the match is weak. A row's size may be missing; if present it is once, few, many or a size class.

cdr3_length,d_call,clone_size,v_call,j_call,cdr3_nt,cdr3_aa
14,TRBD1,NA,TRBV6-4,TRBJ1-6,TGTGCCAGCTGTGTGAGGGACAGAAATTCACCCCTCCACTTT,CASCVRDRNSPLHF
16,NA,NA,TRBV27,TRBJ1-5,TGTGCCAGCGGTCAGCTTGGGGGGCTCAGCAATCAGCCCCAGCATTTT,CASGQLGGLSNQPQHF
12,TRBD1,NA,TRBV19,TRBJ1-2,TGTGCCACTGGGACAGGGAGTGGTGGCTACACCTTC,CATGTGSGGYTF
12,NA,NA,TRBV7-8,TRBJ1-1,TGTGCCAGCAGCTTAGCGGCAGGGGTGGCTTTCTTT,CASSLAAGVAFF
14,TRBD2,NA,TRBV28,TRBJ2-7,TGTGCCAGCAGTTTTCGGGGGGTGGACTACGAGCAGTACTTC,CASSFRGVDYEQYF
13,NA,few,TRBV2,TRBJ1-1,TGTGCCAGCAGTGAATCCGGATACACTGAAGCTTTCTTT,CASSESGYTEAFF
11,NA,NA,TRBV10-3,TRBJ1-3,TGTGCCATCAGTGAAGGAAACACCATATATTTT,CAISEGNTIYF
13,NA,few,TRBV7-3,TRBJ1-5,TGTGCCAGCAGCTATGGGGGGCATCAGCCCCAGCATTTT,CASSYGGHQPQHF
13,NA,NA,TRBV5-1,TRBJ1-5,TGCGCCAGCAGTTACGCCATCAATCAGCCCCAGCATTTT,CASSYAINQPQHF
17,TRBD2,NA,TRBV4-1,TRBJ2-1,TGCGCCAGCAGCCAAGATCCTAGCGGGGGCTCCTACAATGAGCAGTTCTTC,CASSQDPSGGSYNEQFF